Described below is a single T cell receptor (beta chain) sequence and its context. The antigen is undetermined. Assay used: immunoSEQ multiplex PCR; TCRdb lists only in-frame clones, some missing. The table has about 1.5 million clones, approximately 98% seen once. These data originate in a study of shared clonotypes between healthy human individuals. General observations from the study: Researchers sampled only blood; tissue repertoires likely differ.

The donors, healthy adults who were HIV-negative, had experienced no recent acute infections or vaccinations. Material: naive CD4+ T cells sorted from blood. Subset of the sample: CD45RA+ positively selected. The sequence derives from a man aged 25-45 years in good health.

CDR3 bases: TGTGCCTCGGCCGGGGCTGGGGGGTACGAGCAGTACTTC. Translated: CASAGAGGYEQYF. The rearrangement uses TRBV19 and TRBJ2-7, with D tentatively TRBD2 (6 bases). The length of the CDR3 is 13 residues. Between the trimmed V and J ends, which lost 11 bases and 4 bases, there was a span of 18 bases. CDR1 and CDR2 from the germline V gene are LNHDA and SQIVND (reference sequence). Supplemented by reference TRBV19 and TRBJ2-7, the full variable domain reads DGGITQSPKYLFRKEGQNVTLSCEQNLNHDAMYWYRQDPGQGLRLIYYSQIVNDFQKGDIAEGYSVSREKKESFPLTVTSAQKNPTAFYLCASAGAGGYEQYFGPGTRLTVT.